The 27 T cell receptor beta chains below all came from one sample that was sequenced in a study of blood T cells in healthy people across ages. The second PCR ran about 6 to 12 cycles with a sample-barcoded 5' primer and J-beta primers. Each CDR3 protein gets one entry after TCRdb re-called the 5' RACE reads with MiXCR. The sample records about 640,000 distinct CDR3 sequences, around 54% being singletons. The sequenced material came from blood. The source of these receptors is a man in his sixties in good health.

This clonotype occurred once. This rearrangement joins TRBV7-2 to TRBJ2-5, with 8 bases aligning to TRBD1. Judging by the DNA end, TRBJ2-7 fits better; the J call may be wrong. The CDR3 consists of 17 residues. CDR1 is SGHTA and CDR2 is FQGNSA in the germline V gene. For the CDR3, the DNA is TGTGCCAGCAGCTTAGCCCCCAGCGCAGGGGGCTCGGCCGAGCAGTACTTC. It translates to CASSLAPSAGGSAEQYF.

The V and J genes are TRBV2 and TRBJ2-3, with 8 bases matching TRBD2. The CDR3 has 14 amino acids. The J segment lost 2 bases and the V segment lost 6 bases, leaving 4 bases of the junction unmatched. Looked up from germline, CDR1 is SNHLY and CDR2 is FYNNEI. The CDR3 here is CASRRAGVTDTQYF. In DNA, the CDR3 is TGTGCCAGCAGAAGAGCGGGAGTCACAGATACGCAGTATTTT.

This clonotype has more than one count but fewer than ten. The junction differs from germline at one of its ends, possibly a read error. The CDR3 region has the DNA TGCAGCGTTCAAGACACTAGCTATGGCTACACCTTC. Protein product: CSVQDTSYGYTF. The chain employs TRBV29-1 and TRBJ1-2; D remains unclear. Germline V gene sequence: CDR1 SQVTM, CDR2 ANQGSEA. There are 12 residues in the CDR3.

The gene calls are TRBV6-1 and TRBJ1-5; no clear D gene. V was clipped by 1 base and J by 13 bases, with 11 bases between them. Looked up from germline, CDR1 is MNHNS and CDR2 is SASEGT. The CDR3 has 12 amino acids. CDR3 loop: CASSEVSGLQHF. As DNA, the CDR3 is TGTGCCAGCAGTGAAGTGAGCGGCCTACAGCATTTT.

V and J are TRBV7-2 and TRBJ1-2; 10 positions agree with TRBD1. This CDR3 contains 13 residues. Germline V lookup: CDR1 SGHTA, CDR2 FQGNSA. CDR3 sequence (DNA): TGTGTCTCTCCAGGGACAGGGGTAACCGGCTACACCTTC. Translated, it gives CVSPGTGVTGYTF.

This clonotype appeared a few times. The chain carries TRBV28 and TRBJ2-7, with TRBD1 matching 9 bases. The CDR3 is 13 residues long. Trimming took 6 bases from V and 5 from J; bases not matched to a gene: 5. From germline, CDR1 is MDHEN and CDR2 SYDVKM. CDR3 amino acids: CASSTGGSDEQYF. CDR3 sequence (DNA): TGTGCCAGCAGCACAGGGGGCAGCGACGAGCAGTACTTC.

V usage is TRBV7-9 and J usage is TRBJ2-4; D remains ambiguous. The germline V gene encodes CDR1 SEHNR and CDR2 FQNEAQ (reference sequence). Trimming shortened V by 1 base and J by 3 bases, and 10 bases separated the two germline ends. The CDR3 has 15 residues. As DNA, the CDR3 is TGTGCCAGCAGCTTAGACGCAGGCCTCAAAAACATTCAGTACTTC. Encoded protein: CASSLDAGLKNIQYF.

To note about this clonotype: One end of the junction does not line up with germline, which may come from a read error. J is TRBJ2-5 and V is TRBV4-1; TRBD2 matches 7 bases. The germline V gene encodes CDR1 MGHRA and CDR2 YSYEKL. The CDR3 covers 17 residues. This CDR3 reads CASRQDRASGVQETQYF. The CDR3 bases are TGCGCCAGCCGCCAAGATCGGGCCAGCGGGGTCCAAGAGACCCAGTACTTC.

The chain is built from TRBV9 and TRBJ2-3; D remains ambiguous. This CDR3 has 15 amino acids. CDR1 and CDR2 (germline): SGDLS, YYNGEE. V dropped 2 bases and J dropped 0 bases, with 10 bases sitting between them. In DNA, the CDR3 is TGTGCCAGCAGCGTTGGGGTAGGAAGCACAGATACGCAGTATTTT. Its translation: CASSVGVGSTDTQYF.

This clonotype was found once. This CDR3 reads CASSFGVTRAYSNQPQHF. The CDR3 coding sequence is TGTGCCAGCAGTTTTGGGGTCACAAGGGCCTATAGCAATCAGCCCCAGCATTTT. V and J are TRBV12-3 or TRBV12-4 and TRBJ1-5, with no clear D. Trimming cost V 3 bases and J 0 bases, with 18 bases left between them. CDR3 length: 18 amino acids.

This clonotype was detected only a few times. J is TRBJ2-7 and V is TRBV12-3 or TRBV12-4; a possible D gene is TRBD1 (6 bases). The last part of the DNA fits TRBJ2-5 better; the J call may be wrong. This CDR3 comprises 14 residues. This CDR3 reads CASSSQGFRETQYF. The CDR3 DNA sequence: TGTGCCAGCAGTTCACAGGGTTTTAGGGAGACCCAGTACTTC.

This clonotype was seen a handful of times. This chain joins TRBV9 and TRBJ2-3, with TRBD1 matching 10 bases. The CDR3 loop spans 17 amino acids. Trimming cost V 3 bases and J 1 base; bases outside gene matches: 8. Germline assignment: CDR1 SGDLS and CDR2 YYNGEE. The CDR3 reads CASSAYTGTGGTDTQYF. In nucleotides, the CDR3 is TGTGCCAGCAGCGCCTACACCGGGACAGGGGGCACAGATACGCAGTATTTT.

The gene calls are TRBV20-1 and TRBJ2-7; D is possibly TRBD1 or TRBD2 (6 bases each). V dropped 4 bases and J dropped 6 bases, with 16 bases sitting between them. Germline V gives CDR1 DFQATT, CDR2 SNEGSKA (reference sequence). The CDR3 extends over 13 amino acids. The CDR3 coding sequence is TGCAGTGCTATTCCGGGGGCAATGGGCGAGCAGTACTTC. Residues: CSAIPGAMGEQYF.

The chain couples TRBV28 to TRBJ2-1; D perhaps matches TRBD1 (5 bases). V dropped 5 bases and J dropped 6 bases, with 20 bases sitting between them. This CDR3 is built from 16 residues. Germline V gene lookup returns CDR1 MDHEN and CDR2 SYDVKM. CDR3 residues: CASSPFRALRGNEQFF. DNA for the CDR3: TGTGCCAGCAGTCCGTTCCGGGCCTTAAGGGGCAATGAGCAGTTCTTC.

The chain is built from TRBV2 and TRBJ1-2, with 8 bases identical to TRBD1. CDR1 is SNHLY, CDR2 FYNNEI, per germline. J lost 0 bases, V lost 6 bases, and 3 bases had no gene match. This CDR3 region has 14 residues. The DNA of the CDR3 is TGTGCCAGCAGGGACAGGGAGGCTAACTATGGCTACACCTTC. It specifies CASRDREANYGYTF.

The chain employs TRBV3-1 and TRBJ2-6; perhaps D is TRBD1 or TRBD2 (5 bases each). Trimming stripped 2 bases from V and 3 bases from J, with 11 bases between. Germline CDR1 and CDR2: LGHDT and YNNKEL (reference sequence). This CDR3 region has 16 residues. The CDR3 DNA sequence: TGTGCCAGCAGCCAACCCCGAGGGGTTGGGGCCAACGTCCTGACTTTC. Translating it yields CASSQPRGVGANVLTF.

The chain employs TRBV12-3 or TRBV12-4 and TRBJ2-1; perhaps TRBD2 as D (6 bases). V lost 6 bases and J lost 3, with 9 bases in between. The CDR3 is 13 residues long. CDR3 sequence reads: CASSWRDYNEQFF. In DNA, the CDR3 is TGTGCCAGCAGCTGGAGGGACTACAATGAGCAGTTCTTC.

The chain combines TRBV5-1 with TRBJ2-4; 7 bases align to TRBD1. V trimming: 0 bases; J trimming: 5 bases; junction bases outside the gene matches: 5. Germline CDR1 is SGHRS and CDR2 is YFSETQ. The CDR3 length is 15 residues. The CDR3 DNA reads as TGCGCCAGCAGCTTGGAGGGGACAGTAGAAAACATTCAGTACTTC. Translating it yields CASSLEGTVENIQYF.

The chain uses TRBV9 and TRBJ2-7; maybe TRBD2 (5 bases). V gave up 1 base and J gave up 7 bases, with 15 bases separating them. Germline CDR1 and CDR2: SGDLS and YYNGEE. CDR3 length equals 14 residues. CDR3 amino acids: CASSVRASSNEQYF. Here the CDR3 DNA reads TGTGCCAGCAGCGTAAGGGCTAGCAGCAATGAGCAGTACTTC. Complete variable domain (other parts from reference TRBV9 and TRBJ2-7): DSGVTQTPKHLITATGQRVTLRCSPRSGDLSVYWYQQSLDQGLQFLIQYYNGEERAKGNILERFSAQQFPDLHSELNLSSLELGDSALYFCASSVRASSNEQYFGPGTRLTVT.

V usage is TRBV5-1 and J usage is TRBJ2-2; TRBD1 matches at 11 bases. Losses at the gene ends were 4 bases for V and 1 base for J; bases not matched to a gene: 3. This CDR3 has 16 residues. Germline CDR1 SGHRS, CDR2 YFSETQ. CDR3 amino acids: CASSQGQGVNTGELFF. CDR3 DNA sequence: TGCGCCAGCAGCCAGGGACAGGGGGTGAACACCGGGGAGCTGTTTTTT. Full variable domain (missing parts from reference TRBV5-1 and TRBJ2-2): KAGVTQTPRYLIKTRGQQVTLSCSPISGHRSVSWYQQTPGQGLQFLFEYFSETQRNKGNFPGRFSGRQFSNSRSEMNVSTLELGDSALYLCASSQGQGVNTGELFFGEGSRLTVL.

The gene calls are TRBV5-6 and TRBJ2-1; 9 nucleotides align to TRBD2. Per the germline V gene, CDR1 is SGHDT and CDR2 is YYEEEE. V gave up 4 bases and J gave up 7 bases; unmatched junction bases: 9. The CDR3 contains 15 residues. Written as DNA, the CDR3 is TGTGCCAGCAGCCCCTCGCGGGGGGGGAGAAATGAGCAGTTCTTC. The encoded protein is CASSPSRGGRNEQFF.

This clonotype came up a few times. The rearrangement links TRBV20-1 to TRBJ2-7; the D is unclear. V lost 6 bases and J 3 bases, leaving 12 bases between the germline ends. The germline V gene encodes CDR1 DFQATT and CDR2 SNEGSKA (reference sequence). The CDR3 is made up of 12 amino acids. CDR3 coding DNA: TGCAGTGCGGGCGGCCTAGTCTACGAGCAGTACTTC. It translates to CSAGGLVYEQYF.

The rearrangement uses TRBV20-1 and TRBJ2-4; 7 nucleotides match TRBD2. The J call is in doubt because the DNA end fits TRBJ2-5 better. The germline V gene has CDR1 DFQATT and CDR2 SNEGSKA (reference sequence). The CDR3 is 13 residues long. CDR3 DNA: TGCAGTGCTAGCGCCAGCGGGGAAGAGACCCAGTACTTC. Protein product: CSASASGEETQYF.

This rearrangement joins TRBV25-1 to TRBJ2-3; 12 bases agree with TRBD2. This CDR3 has 16 amino acids. CDR1 MGHDK and CDR2 SYGVNS come from the germline V gene. The ends lost 2 bases at V and 0 bases at J; junction bases unmatched: 0. CDR3 DNA sequence: TGTGCCAGCAGTGAAGGACTAGCGGGGAGCACAGATACGCAGTATTTT. Protein: CASSEGLAGSTDTQYF.

This chain links TRBV11-2 with TRBJ2-5, with 8 nucleotides matching TRBD1. J lost 5 bases, V lost 1 base, and 9 bases had no gene match. Germline-derived CDR1 and CDR2 are SGHAT and FQNNGV. This CDR3 region has 16 residues. CDR3 residues: CASSLGDRGVSETQYF. CDR3 sequence (DNA): TGTGCCAGCAGCTTAGGCGACAGGGGAGTGTCCGAGACCCAGTACTTC.

The chain has TRBV4-1 and TRBJ2-6, with no clear D. Germline V gene data show CDR1 as MGHRA and CDR2 as YSYEKL. The CDR3 spans 16 residues. With 0 bases removed from V and 0 bases from J, the gap between germline ends came to 6 bases. The CDR3 DNA reads TGCGCCAGCAGCCAAGAGCGAGCCTCTGGGGCCAACGTCCTGACTTTC. Its protein is CASSQERASGANVLTF.

This chain links TRBV10-2 with TRBJ1-6, with 9 bases aligning to TRBD1. The trim removed 6 bases at V and 4 bases at J, leaving 4 bases unmatched. Per germline, CDR1 WSHSY and CDR2 SAAADI. The CDR3 extends over 15 amino acids. CDR3 residues: CASRTGGRYNSPLHF. The CDR3 DNA sequence: TGCGCCAGCAGGACAGGGGGGCGTTATAATTCACCCCTCCACTTT.